The next 30 T cell receptor beta chains were all read from a single sample in a study of blood T cells in healthy people across ages. Primers used in a second PCR of about 6 to 11 cycles were a sample-barcoded 5' primer and a J-beta primer mix. TCRdb re-analysed the 5' RACE reads in MiXCR, keeping a single row per CDR3 protein. The sample gives 700,000 to 800,000 distinct CDR3 sequences, roughly 45% of which show up once; 20% to 25% is in the top ten. Sequences were obtained from blood. The receptors come from a woman in her sixties or seventies in good health.

This clonotype showed up just a few times. This chain connects TRBV13 to TRBJ2-1; D assignment may be TRBD1 or TRBD2 (5 bases each). The germline V and J ends were trimmed by 5 bases and 0 bases, with 17 bases remaining between them. Per the germline V gene, CDR1 is PRHDT and CDR2 is FYEKMQ (reference sequence). The CDR3 loop spans 17 amino acids. CDR3 protein: CASSVRWDGYSYNEQFF. The CDR3 DNA reads as TGTGCCAGCAGCGTAAGGTGGGACGGCTACTCCTACAATGAGCAGTTCTTC.

J is TRBJ1-1 and V is TRBV18; D possibly corresponds to TRBD1 (5 bases). The germline gives CDR1 KGHSH, CDR2 LQKENI. This CDR3 spans 14 amino acids. The V gene lost 3 bases and the J gene lost 8 bases, with 16 bases spanning the gap. Here the CDR3 reads CASSPPDTQDEAFF. The CDR3 coding sequence is TGTGCCAGCTCACCTCCGGACACACAGGACGAAGCTTTCTTT.

This clonotype was observed a single time. The rearrangement uses TRBV27 and TRBJ2-5; 9 bases fit TRBD1. The DNA matches TRBJ2-7 better at its end, which makes the J call doubtful. The CDR3 contains 14 residues. Germline V gene sequence: CDR1 MNHEY, CDR2 SMNVEV (reference sequence). CDR3 nucleotides: TGTGCCAGCAGACCGACAGGGGGTTACTACGAGCAGTACTTC. Translating it yields CASRPTGGYYEQYF.

The chain combines TRBV28 with TRBJ1-3, with TRBD1 matching over 9 bases. With V trimmed by 4 bases and J by 4 bases, 8 bases remained unmatched. The CDR3 has 16 residues. CDR1 and CDR2 from the germline V gene are MDHEN and SYDVKM. The CDR3, as DNA: TGTGCCAGCAGTTCCGGGACAGGGTCGAGAGGAAACACCATATATTTT. As protein: CASSSGTGSRGNTIYF.

This sequence joins TRBV7-8 and TRBJ1-1, with unresolved D. The CDR3 consists of 14 residues. Germline V gene sequence: CDR1 SGHVS, CDR2 FQNEAQ. Deletions cut 1 base from V and 6 bases from J, with 12 bases between. For the CDR3, the DNA is TGTGCCAGCAGCTTAGGCCAGGCTGGGGCTGAAGCTTTCTTT. This codes for CASSLGQAGAEAFF.

This clonotype was counted at least ten times. The J gene is TRBJ1-6, the V gene TRBV12-3 or TRBV12-4; D possibly corresponds to TRBD1 (5 bases). Trimming cost V 5 bases and J 8 bases, with 10 bases left between them. The CDR3 has 13 amino acids. CDR3 sequence: CASSELQDSPLHF. The CDR3 nucleotides are TGTGCCAGCAGTGAGCTACAGGATTCACCCCTCCACTTT.

V gene TRBV6-5 combines with J gene TRBJ2-1; D is possibly TRBD1 (6 bases). The germline V gene encodes CDR1 MNHEY and CDR2 SVGAGI. The ends were cut back, 3 bases at V and 3 bases at J, with 18 bases in the middle. The CDR3 consists of 17 residues. The CDR3 region is CASSYSTGAMHYNEQFF. The CDR3 DNA reads as TGTGCCAGCAGTTATTCGACAGGAGCGATGCACTACAATGAGCAGTTCTTC.

In this sample, this clonotype turned up a few times. This sequence joins TRBV24-1 and TRBJ1-2; possibly TRBD1 for D (6 bases). The CDR3 spans 12 residues. Trimming left V 6 bases short and J 5 bases short, with 9 bases between. The germline V gene encodes CDR1 KGHDR and CDR2 SFDVKD. Here the CDR3 DNA reads TGTGCCACCAGTTTCGGACAGTATGGCTACACCTTC. It specifies CATSFGQYGYTF.

This clonotype was observed a handful of times. The chain is built from TRBV7-2 and TRBJ2-5; TRBD2 agrees at 10 bases. The CDR3 is 17 amino acids. Germline loops: CDR1 SGHTA, CDR2 FQGNSA. The ends lost 1 base at V and 0 bases at J; junction bases unmatched: 5. Here the CDR3 DNA reads TGTGCCAGCAGCTTAGTGGGTACTAGCGGGAACCAAGAGACCCAGTACTTC. Amino acid sequence: CASSLVGTSGNQETQYF.

This clonotype was seen a few times. V gene TRBV7-2 combines with J gene TRBJ2-7; 8 bases are shared with TRBD2. CDR3 size: 15 residues. V shed 5 bases, J shed 6 bases, and the junction held 12 bases outside the gene matches. Germline assignment: CDR1 SGHTA and CDR2 FQGNSA. In nucleotides, the CDR3 is TGTGCCAGCAGCCTGGCGGGACTAGTCCTCGTCGAGCAGTACTTC. Amino acids: CASSLAGLVLVEQYF.

The rearrangement links TRBV29-1 to TRBJ2-6; TRBD1 agrees at 8 bases. The germline gives CDR1 SQVTM, CDR2 ANQGSEA. This CDR3 region has 15 residues. V lost 6 bases to trimming and J lost 3 bases; unmatched junction nucleotides: 7. The CDR3 region is CSVETGDGGANVLTF. In DNA, the CDR3 is TGCAGCGTGGAGACAGGGGATGGTGGGGCCAACGTCCTGACTTTC.

This clonotype occurred many times. This chain uses TRBV7-2 with TRBJ2-4; TRBD2 agrees at 10 bases. CDR1 is SGHTA, CDR2 FQGNSA, per germline. V shed 5 bases, J shed 8 bases, and the junction held 12 bases outside the gene matches. This CDR3 comprises 16 residues. The CDR3 sequence: CASSPPAGGRGDIQYF. The CDR3 region has the DNA TGTGCCAGCAGCCCTCCAGCGGGGGGGCGTGGGGACATTCAGTACTTC.

V is TRBV9 and J is TRBJ1-1; 9 nucleotides line up with TRBD1. The germline CDR1 and CDR2 sequences are SGDLS and YYNGEE. The CDR3 consists of 14 residues. Trimming cost V 3 bases and J 6 bases; bases outside gene matches: 6. This CDR3 is CASSGGQGIAEAFF. DNA for the CDR3: TGTGCCAGCAGCGGAGGACAGGGGATCGCTGAAGCTTTCTTT.

The chain couples TRBV14 to TRBJ1-3; D not certain. This CDR3 has 11 amino acids. Germline CDR1 SGHDN, CDR2 FVKESK. V lost 3 bases and J 7 bases, leaving 4 bases between the germline ends. CDR3 DNA: TGTGCCAGCAGCCAGTGGAACACCATATATTTT. It encodes CASSQWNTIYF. Full variable domain (rest looked up from reference TRBV14 and TRBJ1-3): EAGVTQFPSHSVIEKGQTVTLRCDPISGHDNLYWYRRVMGKEIKFLLHFVKESKQDESGMPNNRFLAERTGGTYSTLKVQPAELEDSGVYFCASSQWNTIYFGEGSWLTVV.

The chain uses TRBV7-3 and TRBJ2-1, with D possibly called TRBD1 or TRBD2 (6 bases each). V gave up 5 bases and J gave up 4 bases, with 12 bases separating them. The CDR3 has 14 amino acids. Per the germline V gene, CDR1 is SGHTA and CDR2 is FQGTGA. The CDR3 bases are TGTGCCAGCAGCCTAGGGGGGCGGTACAATGAGCAGTTCTTC. Its translation: CASSLGGRYNEQFF.

This sequence joins TRBV7-2 and TRBJ2-1; 7 bases line up with TRBD2. This CDR3 contains 14 residues. The junction had 3 bases not matched to a gene; V was cut back by 3 bases and J by 4 bases. Germline values: CDR1 SGHTA, CDR2 FQGNSA. The CDR3 region has the DNA TGTGCCAGCAGCTTGCGGGGGATATACAATGAGCAGTTCTTC. This gives the protein CASSLRGIYNEQFF.

The gene calls are TRBV7-3 and TRBJ1-1; 8 bases are a match to TRBD1. This CDR3 has 13 amino acids. V lost 6 bases to trimming and J lost 5 bases; unmatched junction nucleotides: 5. Germline V gene lookup returns CDR1 SGHTA and CDR2 FQGTGA. CDR3 sequence (DNA): TGTGCCAGCAGGGTGGACAGGGAGACTGAAGCTTTCTTT. Translating gives CASRVDRETEAFF.

V usage is TRBV24-1 and J usage is TRBJ1-2, with D possibly matching TRBD1 (6 bases). The CDR3 runs to 16 residues. Trimming cost V 2 bases and J 4 bases, with 16 bases left between them. Germline values: CDR1 KGHDR, CDR2 SFDVKD. Written as DNA, the CDR3 is TGTGCCACCAGTGATTCGAGTCCCAGGGGAGGCTATGGCTACACCTTC. Protein: CATSDSSPRGGYGYTF.

The sample holds a few counts of this clonotype. The genes are TRBV4-1 and TRBJ2-5; D is tentatively TRBD1 or TRBD2 (5 bases each). This CDR3 has 13 residues. Germline values: CDR1 MGHRA, CDR2 YSYEKL. Between the trimmed V and J ends, which lost 3 bases and 5 bases, there was a span of 10 bases. The CDR3 sequence: CASSQGVWETQYF. The CDR3 nucleotides are TGCGCCAGCAGCCAGGGGGTTTGGGAGACCCAGTACTTC.

This clonotype appeared many times. The rearrangement uses TRBV24-1 and TRBJ2-1; tentatively, D is TRBD2 (6 bases). The V end lost 3 bases, the J end lost 6 bases, and 14 bases lay between the germline ends. CDR3 size: 15 residues. Germline CDR1 is KGHDR and CDR2 is SFDVKD. In DNA form, the CDR3 reads TGTGCCACCAGTGATCCTGGACTAAAAGCCAATGAGCAGTTCTTC. Residues: CATSDPGLKANEQFF.

This chain links TRBV5-1 with TRBJ2-7; 9 bases match TRBD1. CDR1 SGHRS and CDR2 YFSETQ come from the germline V gene. V shed 0 bases, J shed 7 bases, and the junction held 8 bases outside the gene matches. The CDR3 consists of 15 residues. Here the CDR3 reads CASSLGTGESNEQYF. The CDR3 DNA is TGCGCCAGCAGCTTGGGGACAGGGGAGAGCAATGAGCAGTACTTC.

This chain links TRBV6-2 or TRBV6-3 with TRBJ2-3; 10 nucleotides match TRBD2. Germline values: CDR1 MNHEY, CDR2 SVGEGT. The J segment lost 0 bases and the V segment lost 5 bases, leaving 11 bases of the junction unmatched. CDR3 length: 18 amino acids. The DNA of the CDR3 is TGTGCCAGCAGTAGCGGGGGGGCGAGCCTCCTGAGCACAGATACGCAGTATTTT. Translated: CASSSGGASLLSTDTQYF.

The chain has TRBV7-2 and TRBJ2-3; 13 bases map to TRBD2. The CDR3 has 16 residues. The germline CDR1 and CDR2 sequences are SGHTA and FQGNSA. With V trimmed by 5 bases and J by 5 bases, 7 bases remained unmatched. CDR3 coding DNA: TGTGCCAGCAGCCCAGGGACTAGCGGGGAAGTAGATACGCAGTATTTT. Translated, it gives CASSPGTSGEVDTQYF.

The rearrangement joins TRBV14 to TRBJ2-1, with a weak D call TRBD2 (6 bases). Per germline, CDR1 SGHDN and CDR2 FVKESK. V lost 4 bases and J 3 bases, leaving 13 bases between the germline ends. The CDR3 length is 15 residues. The CDR3 region is CASSPWGSGYNEQFF. In DNA, the CDR3 is TGTGCCAGCAGCCCTTGGGGTAGCGGCTACAATGAGCAGTTCTTC.

As concerns this clonotype: One base away lies a much larger clone, so this may be a sequencing read error. The chain recombines TRBV28 with TRBJ2-3, with D uncertain. The germline CDR1 and CDR2 sequences are MDHEN and SYDVKM. This CDR3 contains 11 residues. This chain's CDR3 is CTSTFTDTQYF. DNA for the CDR3: TGTACCAGCACCTTCACAGATACGCAGTATTTT.

This sequence joins TRBV7-2 and TRBJ2-1, with D tentatively TRBD1 or TRBD2 (7 bases each). Per germline, CDR1 SGHTA and CDR2 FQGNSA. CDR3 length equals 15 residues. The ends were cut back, 5 bases at V and 8 bases at J, with 19 bases in the middle. The CDR3 protein is CASSPLQGGGYEQFF. CDR3 bases: TGTGCCAGCAGCCCCTTGCAGGGGGGAGGGTATGAGCAGTTCTTC.

This clonotype occurred a few times. The CDR3 loop is CASSPPANTDTQYF. CDR3 DNA: TGTGCCAGCTCACCACCGGCCAACACAGATACGCAGTATTTT. This chain links TRBV18 with TRBJ2-3; no clear D gene. The germline gives CDR1 KGHSH, CDR2 LQKENI. Trimming removed 0 bases from V and 2 bases from J, with 6 bases in between. The CDR3 totals 14 residues.

The V call is TRBV4-1, the J call TRBJ1-2, with TRBD1 as a possible D gene (5 bases). The CDR3 contains 14 residues. V lost 4 bases and J lost 1, with 10 bases in between. CDR1 and CDR2 (germline): MGHRA, YSYEKL. CDR3 DNA sequence: TGCGCCAGCAGCCTGGACAACGTTAACTATGGCTACACCTTC. As protein: CASSLDNVNYGYTF.

This clonotype has just a few counts. This chain uses TRBV5-1 with TRBJ2-1, with 11 bases fitting TRBD1. Germline V lookup: CDR1 SGHRS, CDR2 YFSETQ. This CDR3 has 15 amino acids. Losses at the gene ends were 4 bases for V and 9 bases for J; bases not matched to a gene: 9. The CDR3 bases are TGCGCCAGCAGCGTGGGACAGGGGGTCTCGGGTGAGCAGTTCTTC. Protein sequence: CASSVGQGVSGEQFF.

This clonotype was detected a few times. V is TRBV3-1 and J is TRBJ1-5; the match to TRBD1 covers 7 bases. Germline V gene lookup returns CDR1 LGHDT and CDR2 YNNKEL (reference sequence). V dropped 1 base and J dropped 4; count of bases not matched to a gene: 4. The CDR3 totals 15 residues. Here the CDR3 DNA reads TGTGCCAGCAGCCAAGCACAGGGGTCAAATCAGCCCCAGCATTTT. Amino acids: CASSQAQGSNQPQHF.